This TCR beta chain appears in the sequencing data of a study of blood T cells in healthy people across ages. Study observations and caveats: Any conclusive comparison of naive versus antigen-experienced cells was prevented by using unsorted PBMCs.

This clonotype has only a few counts. The target antigen is unknown. A second PCR of roughly 7 to 11 cycles used a sample-barcoded 5' primer and a J-beta primer mix. MiXCR was run by TCRdb on the 5' RACE reads, yielding one entry per CDR3 protein. The data contain 1.5 million to 2 million distinct CDR3 sequences, about 32% of them singletons. Trimming pared 1 base from V and 0 bases from J, leaving 13 bases between. The CDR3 consists of 15 residues. From germline, CDR1 is SQVTM and CDR2 ANQGSEA. The chain couples TRBV29-1 to TRBJ2-7; D gene unclear. The TCR comes from a woman aged 25 to 39 in good health. Sequencing input: blood. CDR3 region: CSVEVGLPSSYEQYF. DNA for the CDR3: TGCAGCGTTGAAGTGGGCCTCCCGAGCTCCTACGAGCAGTACTTC.